This entry describes one TCR beta chain. This entry belongs to a study of blood T cell repertoires in COVID-19. Study at large: Samples representing acute and convalescent COVID-19 were sourced from the United States, Italy and Spain. T cells, B-cell-depleted T cells, or PBMCs supplied cDNA or gDNA.

In germline, CDR1 is SNHLY, CDR2 FYNNEI. V lost 6 bases and J lost 6; bases outside the gene matches: 6. CDR3 length: 14 residues. Per the original data handling: Using reference gene primer amplification, nucleated cell counts were estimated. Assay used: immunoSEQ multiplex PCR; TCRdb lists only in-frame clones, some missing. V, J and clone size derive from that table, while D and trimming were established from the DNA sequence. The sample holds roughly 130,000 clones; roughly 90% are singletons and the top ten take approximately 3.5%. The chain carries TRBV2 and TRBJ2-7, with TRBD2 identical over 12 bases. Material: peripheral blood. The clonotype originates from a man aged 50 to 59 with active COVID-19. CDR3 in DNA: TGTGCCAGCAGGCAACTAGCGGGGGGCTCCGAGCAGTACTTC. Amino acids: CASRQLAGGSEQYF.